This TCR beta chain emerged from a study of T cell responses to AZD1222 COVID-19 vaccine. As concerns this clone: Antigen: not known.

This CDR3 is built from 14 residues. V trimming: 3 bases; J trimming: 8 bases; junction bases outside the gene matches: 7. Per the germline V gene, CDR1 is SGDLS and CDR2 is YYNGEE. Assay: immunoSEQ multiplex PCR; the TCRdb copy retains only in-frame clones and omits some. The sample has some 120,000 clones, 70% to 85% seen once. Study findings and constraints: Baseline serostatus was positive in only a handful of AZD1222 recipients. Vaccine-associated CD4 TCRs ranged over spike, dominating at 160-218 and 743-854. Spike-specific TCRs gained breadth and depth after people received two AZD1222 doses. White British people made up most donors, females outnumbered males, and clonal diversity was possibly underestimated.

The chain is built from TRBV9 and TRBJ2-1; TRBD1 agrees at 8 bases. This sequence was found in an adult who received the AZD1222 COVID-19 vaccine. Sequencing was performed on peripheral blood, taken 28 days after the second AZD1222 dose. CDR3 sequence reads: CASSEGQASDEQFF. The DNA of the CDR3 is TGTGCCAGCAGCGAGGGACAGGCGAGCGATGAGCAGTTCTTC.